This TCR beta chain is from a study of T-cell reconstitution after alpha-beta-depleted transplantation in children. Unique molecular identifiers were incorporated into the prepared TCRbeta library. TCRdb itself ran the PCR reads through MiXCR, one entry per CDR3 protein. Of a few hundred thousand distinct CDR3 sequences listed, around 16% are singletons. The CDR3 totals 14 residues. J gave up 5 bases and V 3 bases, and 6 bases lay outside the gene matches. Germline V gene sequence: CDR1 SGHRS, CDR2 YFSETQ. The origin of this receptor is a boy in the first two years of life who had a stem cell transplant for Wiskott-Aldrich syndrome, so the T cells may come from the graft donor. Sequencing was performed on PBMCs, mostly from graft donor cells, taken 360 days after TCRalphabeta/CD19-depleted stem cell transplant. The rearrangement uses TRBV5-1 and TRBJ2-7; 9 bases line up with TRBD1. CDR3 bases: TGCGCCAGCAGCTCAGGGACAGGGATCCACGAGCAGTACTTC. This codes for CASSSGTGIHEQYF.